This entry lists 5 T cell receptor beta chains sequenced from one sample in a study of T cell repertoires in cytomegalovirus infection. TCRdb analysed the reads with MiXCR anew, one entry per CDR3 protein. In the table there are some 100,000 distinct CDR3 sequences, about a quarter of which are singletons. The specimen sequenced was CD8+ T cells from PBMCs. The receptors shown here come from a human donor in good health (CMV status not recorded). Some clones in this sample may be carry-over from other donors' samples.

The chain employs TRBV24-1 and TRBJ2-7, with 9 bases aligning to TRBD1. J gave up 6 bases and V 3 bases, and 11 bases lay outside the gene matches. The CDR3 is 16 amino acids. Germline V gene data show CDR1 as KGHDR and CDR2 as SFDVKD. DNA of the CDR3: TGTGCCACCAGTGATGAATCCGGGACAGGGATCTCCGAGCAGTACTTC. This codes for CATSDESGTGISEQYF.

The rearrangement joins TRBV10-3 to TRBJ2-2, with a possible D match to TRBD1 (6 bases). In germline, CDR1 is ENHRY, CDR2 SYGVKD. Trimming took 10 bases from V and 4 from J, leaving 19 bases between them. The CDR3 covers 15 residues. CDR3 coding DNA: TGTGCCAAAACTTTCAGGGGCCCCTGCACCGGGGAGCTGTTTTTT. Protein sequence: CAKTFRGPCTGELFF.

At least ten counts were recorded for this clonotype. The genes are TRBV27 and TRBJ1-2; weak D call: TRBD1 (5 bases). This CDR3 has 15 residues. The V gene's germline CDR1 is MNHEY and CDR2 SMNVEV (reference sequence). With 0 bases removed from V and 8 bases from J, the gap between germline ends came to 16 bases. CDR3 nucleotides: TGTGCCAGCAGTTTATCGACTTCAGGGCTTTTGGGCTACACCTTC. Translation: CASSLSTSGLLGYTF.

Only a few counts were recorded for this clonotype. The chain links TRBV30 to TRBJ1-2; D is possibly TRBD1 (5 bases). The germline V and J ends were trimmed by 0 bases and 2 bases, with 13 bases remaining between them. Germline V gives CDR1 GTSNPN, CDR2 SVGIG (reference sequence). The CDR3 spans 15 residues. The DNA of the CDR3 is TGTGCCTGGAGTGTCCCTGAGACAGAAAACTATGGCTACACCTTC. Protein product: CAWSVPETENYGYTF.

This clonotype was detected only once. CDR3 in amino acids: CASSPTGGASVGYGYTF. CDR3 nucleotide sequence: TGTGCCAGCAGCCCGACAGGGGGCGCCTCGGTCGGCTATGGCTACACCTTC. The rearrangement links TRBV6-2 or TRBV6-3 to TRBJ1-2; 10 nucleotides align to TRBD1. Unmatched junction bases numbered 14, after V lost 6 bases and J lost 4 bases. The germline CDR1 and CDR2 sequences are MNHEY and SVGEGT. This CDR3 has 17 residues.